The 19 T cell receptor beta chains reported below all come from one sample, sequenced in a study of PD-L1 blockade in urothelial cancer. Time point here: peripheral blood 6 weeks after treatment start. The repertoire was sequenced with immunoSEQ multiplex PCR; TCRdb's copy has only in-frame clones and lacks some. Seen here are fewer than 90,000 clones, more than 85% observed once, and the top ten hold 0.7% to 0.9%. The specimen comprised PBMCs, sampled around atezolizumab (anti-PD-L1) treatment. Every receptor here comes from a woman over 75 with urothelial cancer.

CDR3 sequence: CASSPGLSRETQYF. The CDR3 DNA follows: TGTGCCAGCAGCCCTGGACTGTCTAGGGAGACCCAGTACTTC. This rearrangement joins TRBV11-2 to TRBJ2-5, with D maybe TRBD2 (5 bases). Deletions cut 5 bases from V and 5 bases from J, with 15 bases between. Per the germline V gene, CDR1 is SGHAT and CDR2 is FQNNGV. The length of the CDR3 is 14 residues.

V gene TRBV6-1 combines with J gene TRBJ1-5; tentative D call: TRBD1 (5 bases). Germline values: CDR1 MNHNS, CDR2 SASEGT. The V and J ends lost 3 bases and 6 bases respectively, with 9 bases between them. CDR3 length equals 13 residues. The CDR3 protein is CASSERGAQPQHF. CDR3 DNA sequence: TGTGCCAGCAGTGAGCGGGGCGCTCAGCCCCAGCATTTT.

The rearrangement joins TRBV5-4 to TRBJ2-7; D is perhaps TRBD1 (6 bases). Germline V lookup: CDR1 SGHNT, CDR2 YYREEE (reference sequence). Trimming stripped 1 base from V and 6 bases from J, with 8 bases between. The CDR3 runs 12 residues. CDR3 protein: CASSLRQAEQYF. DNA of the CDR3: TGTGCCAGCAGCTTGCGACAGGCCGAGCAGTACTTC.

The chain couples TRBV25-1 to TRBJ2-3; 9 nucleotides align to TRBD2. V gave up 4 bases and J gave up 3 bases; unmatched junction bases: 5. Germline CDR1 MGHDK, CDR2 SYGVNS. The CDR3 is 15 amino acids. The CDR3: CASSVSGGYTDTQYF. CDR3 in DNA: TGTGCCAGCAGTGTTAGCGGGGGCTATACAGATACGCAGTATTTT. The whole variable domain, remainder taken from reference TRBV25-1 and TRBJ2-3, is EADIYQTPRYLVIGTGKKITLECSQTMGHDKMYWYQQDPGMELHLIHYSYGVNSTEKGDLSSESTVSRIRTEHFPLTLESARPSHTSQYLCASSVSGGYTDTQYFGPGTRLTVL.

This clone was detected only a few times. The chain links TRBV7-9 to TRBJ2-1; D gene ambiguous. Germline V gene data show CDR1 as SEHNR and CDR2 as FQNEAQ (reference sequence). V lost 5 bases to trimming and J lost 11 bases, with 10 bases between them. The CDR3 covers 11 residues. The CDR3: CASSIQAQQFF. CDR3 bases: TGTGCCAGCAGCATTCAGGCTCAGCAGTTCTTC.

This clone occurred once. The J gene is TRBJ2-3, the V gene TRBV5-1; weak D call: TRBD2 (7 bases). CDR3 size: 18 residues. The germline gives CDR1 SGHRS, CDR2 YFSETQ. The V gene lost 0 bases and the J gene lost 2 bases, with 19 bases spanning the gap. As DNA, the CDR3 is TGCGCCAGCAGCTTGGGGGGGAGGGGGAAAGCGTCCACAGATACGCAGTATTTT. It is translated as CASSLGGRGKASTDTQYF.

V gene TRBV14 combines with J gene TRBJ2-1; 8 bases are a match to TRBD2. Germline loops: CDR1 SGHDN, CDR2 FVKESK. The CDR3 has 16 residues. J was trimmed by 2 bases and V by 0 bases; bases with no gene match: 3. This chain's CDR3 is CASSQDPAGAYNEQFF. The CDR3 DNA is TGTGCCAGCAGCCAAGACCCAGCGGGAGCCTACAATGAGCAGTTCTTC.

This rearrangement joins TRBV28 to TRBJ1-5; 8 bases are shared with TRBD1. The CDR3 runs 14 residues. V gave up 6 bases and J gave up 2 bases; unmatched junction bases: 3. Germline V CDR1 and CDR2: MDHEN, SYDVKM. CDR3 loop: CASSQGAGNQPQHF. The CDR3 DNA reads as TGTGCCAGCAGCCAGGGGGCGGGCAATCAGCCCCAGCATTTT.

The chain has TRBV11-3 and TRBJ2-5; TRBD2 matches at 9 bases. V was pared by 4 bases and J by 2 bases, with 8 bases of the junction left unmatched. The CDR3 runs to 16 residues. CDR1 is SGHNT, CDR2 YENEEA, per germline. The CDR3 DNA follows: TGTGCCAGCAGCTACACGACTAGCGGAGGTCAAGAGACCCAGTACTTC. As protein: CASSYTTSGGQETQYF.

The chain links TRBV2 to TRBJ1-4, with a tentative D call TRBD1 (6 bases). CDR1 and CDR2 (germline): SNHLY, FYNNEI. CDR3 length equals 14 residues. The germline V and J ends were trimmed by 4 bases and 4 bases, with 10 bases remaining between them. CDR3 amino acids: CASSGQAINEKLFF. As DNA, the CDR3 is TGTGCCAGCAGTGGACAGGCGATTAATGAAAAACTGTTTTTT.

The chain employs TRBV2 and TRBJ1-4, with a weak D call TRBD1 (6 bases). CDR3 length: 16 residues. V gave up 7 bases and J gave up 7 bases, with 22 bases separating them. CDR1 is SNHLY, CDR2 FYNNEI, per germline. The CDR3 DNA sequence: TGTGCCAGCACTCGCGCGGGGGGCGGGGTTGGTGAAAAACTGTTTTTT. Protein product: CASTRAGGGVGEKLFF. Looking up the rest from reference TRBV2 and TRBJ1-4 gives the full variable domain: EPEVTQTPSHQVTQMGQEVILRCVPISNHLYFYWYRQILGQKVEFLVSFYNNEISEKSEIFDDQFSVERPDGSNFTLKIRSTKLEDSAMYFCASTRAGGGVGEKLFFGSGTQLSVL.

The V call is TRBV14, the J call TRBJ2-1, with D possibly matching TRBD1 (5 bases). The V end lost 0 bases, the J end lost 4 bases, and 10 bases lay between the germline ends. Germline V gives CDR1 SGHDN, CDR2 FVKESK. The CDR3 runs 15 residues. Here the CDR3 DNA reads TGTGCCAGCAGCCAAGATGGGAACAGGTACAATGAGCAGTTCTTC. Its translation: CASSQDGNRYNEQFF. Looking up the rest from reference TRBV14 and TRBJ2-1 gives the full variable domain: EAGVTQFPSHSVIEKGQTVTLRCDPISGHDNLYWYRRVMGKEIKFLLHFVKESKQDESGMPNNRFLAERTGGTYSTLKVQPAELEDSGVYFCASSQDGNRYNEQFFGPGTRLTVL.

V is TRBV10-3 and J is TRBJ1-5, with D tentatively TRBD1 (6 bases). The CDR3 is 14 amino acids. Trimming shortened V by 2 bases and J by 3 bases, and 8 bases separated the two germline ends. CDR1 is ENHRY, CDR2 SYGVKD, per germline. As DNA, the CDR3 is TGTGCCATCAGTGAGAACAGGGACAATCAGCCCCAGCATTTT. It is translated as CAISENRDNQPQHF.

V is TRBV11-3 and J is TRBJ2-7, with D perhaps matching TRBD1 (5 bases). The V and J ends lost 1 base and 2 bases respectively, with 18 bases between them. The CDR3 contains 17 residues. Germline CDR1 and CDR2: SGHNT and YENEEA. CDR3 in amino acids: CASSLGHGAARAYEQYF. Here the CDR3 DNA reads TGTGCCAGCAGCTTAGGGCATGGGGCGGCCCGGGCCTACGAGCAGTACTTC. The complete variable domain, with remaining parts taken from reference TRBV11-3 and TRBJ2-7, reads EAGVVQSPRYKIIEKKQPVAFWCNPISGHNTLYWYLQNLGQGPELLIRYENEEAVDDSQLPKDRFSAERLKGVDSTLKIQPAELGDSAVYLCASSLGHGAARAYEQYFGPGTRLTVT.

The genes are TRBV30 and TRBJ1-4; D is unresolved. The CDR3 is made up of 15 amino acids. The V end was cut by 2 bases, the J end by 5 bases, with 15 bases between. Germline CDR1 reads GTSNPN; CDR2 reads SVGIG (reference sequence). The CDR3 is CAWSLPRGMNEKLFF. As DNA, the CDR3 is TGTGCCTGGAGTCTTCCCAGAGGGATGAATGAAAAACTGTTTTTT.

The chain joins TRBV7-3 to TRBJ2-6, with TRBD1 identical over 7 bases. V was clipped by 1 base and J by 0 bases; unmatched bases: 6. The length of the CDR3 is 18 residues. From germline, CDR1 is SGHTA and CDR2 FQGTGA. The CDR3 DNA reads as TGTGCCAGCAGCTTAAAAGGGACAGCCCGCTCTGGGGCCAACGTCCTGACTTTC. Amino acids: CASSLKGTARSGANVLTF.

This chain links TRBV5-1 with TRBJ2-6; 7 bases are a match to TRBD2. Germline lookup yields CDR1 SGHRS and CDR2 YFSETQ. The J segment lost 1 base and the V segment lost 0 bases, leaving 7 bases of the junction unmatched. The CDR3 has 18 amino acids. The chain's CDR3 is CASSLDGLGGSGANVLTF. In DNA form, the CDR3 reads TGCGCCAGCAGCTTGGATGGGCTGGGGGGGTCTGGGGCCAACGTCCTGACTTTC.

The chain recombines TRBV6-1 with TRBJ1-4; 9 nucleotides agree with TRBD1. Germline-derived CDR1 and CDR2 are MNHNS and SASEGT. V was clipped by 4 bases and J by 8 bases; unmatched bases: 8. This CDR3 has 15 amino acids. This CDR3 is CASSAPGQGYEKLFF. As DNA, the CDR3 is TGTGCCAGCAGTGCACCGGGACAGGGATACGAAAAACTGTTTTTT.

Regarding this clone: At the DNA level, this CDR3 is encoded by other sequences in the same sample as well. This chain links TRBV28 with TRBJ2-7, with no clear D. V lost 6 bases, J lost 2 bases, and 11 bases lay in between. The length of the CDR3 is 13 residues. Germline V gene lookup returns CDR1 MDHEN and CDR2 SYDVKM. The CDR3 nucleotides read TGTGCCAGCAGCCCTACCCTCCCCTACGAGCAGTACTTC. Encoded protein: CASSPTLPYEQYF.